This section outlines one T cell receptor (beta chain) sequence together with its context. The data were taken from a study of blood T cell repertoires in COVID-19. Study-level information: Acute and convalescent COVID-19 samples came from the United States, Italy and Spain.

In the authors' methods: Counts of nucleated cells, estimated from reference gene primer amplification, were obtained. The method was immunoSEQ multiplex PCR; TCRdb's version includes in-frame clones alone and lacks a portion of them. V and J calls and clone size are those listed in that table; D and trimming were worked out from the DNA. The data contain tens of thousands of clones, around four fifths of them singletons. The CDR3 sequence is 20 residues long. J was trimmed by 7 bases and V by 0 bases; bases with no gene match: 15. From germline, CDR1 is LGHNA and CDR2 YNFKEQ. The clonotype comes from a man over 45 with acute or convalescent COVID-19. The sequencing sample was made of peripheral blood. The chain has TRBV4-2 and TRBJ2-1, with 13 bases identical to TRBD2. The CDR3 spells CASSQEGGLAGDGGTNEQFF. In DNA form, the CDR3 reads TGTGCCAGCAGCCAAGAAGGAGGACTAGCGGGAGACGGAGGCACGAATGAGCAGTTCTTC.